There are many counts of the clone carrying this T cell receptor (beta chain). The antigen remains undetermined. Assembly of TCR beta libraries relied on iRepertoire HTBI primers together with Arm-PCR of CDR3 regions. TCRdb reprocessed the multiplex PCR reads with MiXCR, giving one entry per CDR3 protein. Among hundreds of thousands of distinct CDR3 sequences listed, roughly 17% were seen once. The data were obtained in a study of regulatory T cells in long-lasting Graves disease. As for time point: newly diagnosed GD, antithyroid drugs for less than 3 months. Preparation of the TCR library used RNA extracted from PBMCs. V was shortened by 2 bases and J by 2 bases, with 4 bases between the two germline ends. Germline-derived CDR1 and CDR2 are DFQATT and SNEGSKA (reference sequence). This CDR3 is 12 amino acids long. Study-level results: Owing to a sample size that was small, accuracy may have been reduced.

This sample also appeared in a second study, on T cells in Graves' hyperthyroidism and ophthalmopathy.

The V call is TRBV20-1, the J call TRBJ1-5, with D hard to call. This TCR was sampled from a woman under 40 with Graves disease. The source material was peripheral blood mononuclear cells (PBMCs), sampled at new diagnosis, from a patient treated with antithyroid drugs. The CDR3 region is CSARRRNQPQHF. In DNA, the CDR3 is TGCAGTGCTAGACGGCGCAATCAGCCCCAGCATTTT.